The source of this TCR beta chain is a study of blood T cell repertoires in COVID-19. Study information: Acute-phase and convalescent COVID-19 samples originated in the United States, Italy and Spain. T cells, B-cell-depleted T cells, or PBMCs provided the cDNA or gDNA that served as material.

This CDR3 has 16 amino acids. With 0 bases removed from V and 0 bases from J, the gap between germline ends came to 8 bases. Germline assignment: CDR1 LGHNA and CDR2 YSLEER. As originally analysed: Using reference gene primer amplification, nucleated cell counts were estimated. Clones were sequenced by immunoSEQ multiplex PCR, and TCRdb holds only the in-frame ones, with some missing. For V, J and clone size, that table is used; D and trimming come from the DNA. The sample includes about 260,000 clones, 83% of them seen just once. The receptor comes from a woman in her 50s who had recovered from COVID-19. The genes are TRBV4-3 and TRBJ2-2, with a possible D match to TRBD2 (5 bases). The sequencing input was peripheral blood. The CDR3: CASSQDWTSNTGELFF. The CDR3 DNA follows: TGCGCCAGCAGCCAAGATTGGACTTCGAACACCGGGGAGCTGTTTTTT.